The 15 T cell receptor beta chains reported below all come from one sample, sequenced in a study of cytomegalovirus exposure and HLA in healthy donors. Measured with immunoSEQ multiplex PCR; TCRdb has only the in-frame clones, and not every one. This table has about 360,000 clones, about nine tenths appearing once. The sequencing input was PBMCs. The receptors shown here come from a woman aged 18-29 years in good health and CMV-seronegative.

This clone appeared a single time. CDR3 bases: TGCGCCAGCACCTGGGGACAGGGGGCACAAAGCGCTGGCTACACCTTC. Its protein product is CASTWGQGAQSAGYTF. The rearrangement uses TRBV5-1 and TRBJ1-2; 12 bases fit TRBD1. Germline lookup yields CDR1 SGHRS and CDR2 YFSETQ. CDR3 size: 16 residues. V was clipped by 6 bases and J by 7 bases; unmatched bases: 13.

This clone was seen a few times. The V gene is TRBV6-5, the J gene TRBJ1-2; TRBD1 agrees at 8 bases. This CDR3 contains 14 residues. V gave up 2 bases and J gave up 2 bases; unmatched junction bases: 1. Germline lookup yields CDR1 MNHEY and CDR2 SVGAGI. The CDR3 protein is CASSYDRGNYGYTF. The CDR3 nucleotides are TGTGCCAGCAGTTACGACAGGGGAAACTATGGCTACACCTTC.

The CDR3 spells CASSSRVGSYEQYF. In DNA form, the CDR3 reads TGTGCCAGCAGCTCCCGGGTAGGTTCCTACGAGCAGTACTTC. The V call is TRBV7-9, the J call TRBJ2-7; no firm D call. Germline CDR1 is SEHNR and CDR2 is FQNEAQ (reference sequence). The CDR3 sequence is 14 residues long. The V gene lost 4 bases and the J gene lost 1 base, with 11 bases spanning the gap.

The chain carries TRBV19 and TRBJ2-7; D perhaps matches TRBD1 (5 bases). The CDR3 consists of 14 residues. CDR1 and CDR2 (germline): LNHDA, SQIVND (reference sequence). The V and J ends lost 2 bases and 4 bases respectively, with 12 bases between them. CDR3 in amino acids: CASSIQGKEYEQYF. As DNA, the CDR3 is TGTGCCAGTAGTATACAGGGAAAGGAATACGAGCAGTACTTC.

The rearrangement links TRBV5-1 to TRBJ2-3; perhaps TRBD2 as D (6 bases). The V gene lost 0 bases and the J gene lost 1 base, with 6 bases spanning the gap. CDR3 length: 14 residues. In germline, CDR1 is SGHRS, CDR2 YFSETQ. The CDR3 sequence is CASSLVAGTDTQYF. The CDR3 DNA reads as TGCGCCAGCAGCTTGGTAGCGGGCACAGATACGCAGTATTTT.

The V and J genes are TRBV7-6 and TRBJ2-7; weak D call: TRBD2 (5 bases). V was clipped by 5 bases and J by 7 bases, with 15 bases between them. Germline V gene data show CDR1 as SGHVS and CDR2 as FNYEAQ. This CDR3 has 13 amino acids. CDR3 protein: CASSAGPAGEQYF. The CDR3 coding sequence is TGTGCCAGCAGCGCCGGACCGGCGGGTGAGCAGTACTTC.

V usage is TRBV30 and J usage is TRBJ1-2; no clear D gene. The CDR3 extends over 13 amino acids. CDR1 is GTSNPN and CDR2 is SVGIG in the germline V gene (reference sequence). The ends were cut back, 0 bases at V and 2 bases at J, with 7 bases in the middle. Here the CDR3 reads CAWSVIVNYGYTF. In DNA form, the CDR3 reads TGTGCCTGGAGTGTAATAGTGAACTATGGCTACACCTTC.

The V call is TRBV21-1, the J call TRBJ1-1. TRBV21-1 counts as a pseudogene. The CDR3 is made up of 16 amino acids. CDR3 bases: TGTGCCAGCAGCGAGCGGGGCTCGCCGGGGAACACTGAAGCTTTCTTT. Protein: CASSERGSPGNTEAFF.

There are a few counts of this clone. V is TRBV28 and J is TRBJ1-1; perhaps TRBD1 as D (5 bases). V was clipped by 0 bases and J by 6 bases, with 14 bases between them. The CDR3 contains 15 residues. In germline, CDR1 is MDHEN, CDR2 SYDVKM. The CDR3 region is CASSLWDRGGAEAFF. The CDR3 region has the DNA TGTGCCAGCAGTTTATGGGACCGAGGAGGGGCTGAAGCTTTCTTT.

This chain uses TRBV30 with TRBJ2-7; D not certain. Deletions cut 3 bases from V and 4 bases from J, with 7 bases between. Germline assignment: CDR1 GTSNPN and CDR2 SVGIG (reference sequence). The CDR3 totals 11 residues. The CDR3 is CAWRETYEQYF. The CDR3 coding sequence is TGTGCCTGGAGGGAGACTTACGAGCAGTACTTC.

The rearrangement joins TRBV30 to TRBJ2-7; 8 bases match TRBD1. V was clipped by 5 bases and J by 0 bases; unmatched bases: 6. CDR1 and CDR2 (germline): GTSNPN, SVGIG (reference sequence). CDR3 length: 14 residues. CDR3 amino acids: CAWETGTGSYEQYF. The DNA of the CDR3 is TGTGCCTGGGAAACCGGGACAGGCTCCTACGAGCAGTACTTC.

The chain couples TRBV6-5 to TRBJ2-5; TRBD1 aligns across 7 bases. CDR1 and CDR2 (germline): MNHEY, SVGAGI. V was clipped by 8 bases and J by 2 bases; unmatched bases: 8. The CDR3 loop spans 14 amino acids. In DNA form, the CDR3 reads TGTGCCAGCTTAGATCCGGGACAGCAAGAGACCCAGTACTTC. Protein: CASLDPGQQETQYF.

The chain employs TRBV6-6 and TRBJ1-6; D remains unclear. Trimming pared 7 bases from V and 6 bases from J, leaving 10 bases between. This CDR3 region has 13 residues. CDR1 MNHNY and CDR2 SVGAGI come from the germline V gene (reference sequence). The CDR3 here is CASTRILNSPLHF. CDR3 bases: TGTGCCAGCACGCGGATTCTTAATTCACCCCTCCACTTT.

This sequence joins TRBV18 and TRBJ2-1, with D uncertain. In germline, CDR1 is KGHSH, CDR2 LQKENI. V lost 3 bases to trimming and J lost 9 bases, with 12 bases between them. The CDR3 extends over 13 amino acids. DNA of the CDR3: TGTGCCAGCTCACCCCCCCTAGTGCTTGAGCAGTTCTTC. Translating gives CASSPPLVLEQFF. Full variable domain (remainder filled in from reference TRBV18 and TRBJ2-1): NAGVMQNPRHLVRRRGQEARLRCSPMKGHSHVYWYRQLPEEGLKFMVYLQKENIIDESGMPKERFSAEFPKEGPSILRIQQVVRGDSAAYFCASSPPLVLEQFFGPGTRLTVL.

Concerning this clone itself: The identical CDR3 is also encoded by other nucleotide sequences in the sample. J is TRBJ2-7 and V is TRBV11-2, with D uncertain. Trimming removed 0 bases at V and 3 bases at J, with 6 bases between. This CDR3 is 13 amino acids long. Germline values: CDR1 SGHAT, CDR2 FQNNGV. The CDR3 protein is CASSLDRGYEQYF. As DNA, the CDR3 is TGTGCCAGCAGCTTAGACAGAGGCTACGAGCAGTACTTC.